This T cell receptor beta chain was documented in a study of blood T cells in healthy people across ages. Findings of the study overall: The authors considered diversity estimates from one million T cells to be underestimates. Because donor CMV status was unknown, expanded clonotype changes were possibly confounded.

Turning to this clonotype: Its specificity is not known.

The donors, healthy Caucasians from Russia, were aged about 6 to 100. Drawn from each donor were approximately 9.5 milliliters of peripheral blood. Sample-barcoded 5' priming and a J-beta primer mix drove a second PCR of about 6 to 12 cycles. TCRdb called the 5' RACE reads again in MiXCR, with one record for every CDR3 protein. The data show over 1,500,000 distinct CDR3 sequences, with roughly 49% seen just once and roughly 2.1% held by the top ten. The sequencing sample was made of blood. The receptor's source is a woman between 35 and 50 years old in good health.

The CDR3 DNA follows: TGTGCCAGCTCCGGGAACAGTGTTTATAGCAATCAGCCCCAGCATTTT. It translates to CASSGNSVYSNQPQHF. The V and J genes are TRBV12-3 or TRBV12-4 and TRBJ1-5; D is undetermined. CDR3 length equals 16 residues. V was clipped by 8 bases and J by 0 bases, with 17 bases between them.